This entry lists 9 T cell receptor beta chains sequenced from one sample in a study of cytomegalovirus exposure and HLA in healthy donors. The PCR used 60 Vbeta and 13 Jbeta primers. Sequencing was performed with immunoSEQ multiplex PCR; in TCRdb, only in-frame clones are kept and a portion is missing. The sample records roughly 100,000 clones, 83% being singletons. The sample consisted of PBMCs. The receptors shown here come from a man between 18 and 35 years old in good health and CMV-seronegative.

The chain uses TRBV5-1 and TRBJ2-1; 7 bases match TRBD2. V gave up 2 bases and J gave up 10 bases; unmatched junction bases: 12. Germline values: CDR1 SGHRS, CDR2 YFSETQ. CDR3 length: 15 amino acids. DNA of the CDR3: TGCGCCAGCAGCTTCCAGACTAGCCCTTCTGTCGAGCAGTTCTTC. It encodes CASSFQTSPSVEQFF.

This clone showed up just once. The V gene is TRBV6-5, the J gene TRBJ1-1; unclear D gene. The CDR3 is made up of 14 amino acids. Trimming removed 3 bases from V and 0 bases from J, with 8 bases in between. Germline V CDR1 and CDR2: MNHEY, SVGAGI. The CDR3 loop reads CASSYYSVNTEAFF. The CDR3 DNA reads TGTGCCAGCAGTTATTACAGTGTGAACACTGAAGCTTTCTTT.

This chain joins TRBV7-3 and TRBJ2-2; 13 bases are shared with TRBD2. Germline assignment: CDR1 SGHTA and CDR2 FQGTGA. V was clipped by 5 bases and J by 5 bases; unmatched bases: 5. The CDR3 extends over 16 amino acids. In nucleotides, the CDR3 is TGTGCCAGCAGCGCCCCGGGACTAGCGGGGACCGGGGAGCTGTTTTTT. Translated, it gives CASSAPGLAGTGELFF.

This clone was seen once. The chain is built from TRBV28 and TRBJ1-5; TRBD1 matches 8 bases. CDR1 is MDHEN and CDR2 is SYDVKM in the germline V gene. V dropped 6 bases and J dropped 4; count of bases not matched to a gene: 8. CDR3 length equals 15 residues. CDR3 nucleotide sequence: TGTGCCAGCAGCGCGGGACAGGCGATTAATCAGCCCCAGCATTTT. Its translation is CASSAGQAINQPQHF.

The chain employs TRBV6-5 and TRBJ2-5; a weak D match, TRBD1 (5 bases). This CDR3 contains 14 residues. Germline values: CDR1 MNHEY, CDR2 SVGAGI. Trimming cost V 0 bases and J 2 bases, with 7 bases left between them. This CDR3 reads CASSYSDRQETQYF. CDR3 in DNA: TGTGCCAGCAGTTACTCAGACAGACAAGAGACCCAGTACTTC.

The CDR3 is CASSQGLATRYNEQFF. The CDR3 DNA follows: TGCGCCAGCAGCCAGGGGCTAGCGACCCGATACAATGAGCAGTTCTTC. This chain connects TRBV4-3 to TRBJ2-1; a possible D gene is TRBD2 (6 bases). Germline CDR1 reads LGHNA; CDR2 reads YSLEER. The germline V and J ends were trimmed by 3 bases and 4 bases, with 16 bases remaining between them. The CDR3 runs to 16 residues.

This chain joins TRBV7-2 and TRBJ1-2, with TRBD1 matching 9 bases. CDR1 is SGHTA and CDR2 is FQGNSA in the germline V gene. The J segment lost 8 bases and the V segment lost 4 bases, leaving 23 bases of the junction unmatched. This CDR3 has 19 residues. CDR3 nucleotide sequence: TGTGCCAGCAGCTCTAAAACCAAGGGGCCGGGACAGGGCTCAGCGGGCTACACCTTC. This gives the protein CASSSKTKGPGQGSAGYTF.

This clone was seen a few times. The chain uses TRBV6-6 and TRBJ2-3, with 8 nucleotides matching TRBD1. CDR1 MNHNY and CDR2 SVGAGI come from the germline V gene (reference sequence). Trimming at V came to 6 bases and at J to 4 bases, leaving 3 bases not matched to a gene. This CDR3 is built from 13 residues. The CDR3 region has the DNA TGTGCCAGCAGACAGACAGGGGCAGATACGCAGTATTTT. Amino acid sequence: CASRQTGADTQYF.

V and J are TRBV9 and TRBJ2-7; TRBD2 might be the D (6 bases). CDR3 size: 14 residues. Germline CDR1 is SGDLS and CDR2 is YYNGEE. The V and J ends lost 3 bases and 0 bases respectively, with 10 bases between them. The CDR3 DNA sequence: TGTGCCAGCAGCGCGCGGGACCTCTCCTACGAGCAGTACTTC. Translation: CASSARDLSYEQYF.